A selection of T cell receptor beta chains follows, all from one sample in a study of T cell changes during pregnancy in multiple sclerosis. Profiled with immunoSEQ multiplex PCR; TCRdb holds only in-frame clones, not every one. The sample lists 90,000 to 130,000 clones; 92% were seen once. The sample in question was peripheral blood, obtained in the third trimester of pregnancy. These TCRs come from a female donor with multiple sclerosis, enrolled in a pregnancy study. Both conserved end residues are part of each CDR3. D genes are given only for firm matches. Some rows have no size entry. The others give once, few or many, or a class for an expanded clone.

DNA: TGCGCCAGCAGCCGGGGACTGCCCCTTCGCAGTGAGCAGTTCTTC; CDR3: CASSRGLPLRSEQFF; D: .; size: .; V: TRBV5-1; J: TRBJ2-1
DNA: TGCGCCAGCAGCCAAGATAGCCCGACTAGCGGGCGCCAAGAAGAGCAGTTCTTC; CDR3: CASSQDSPTSGRQEEQFF; D: TRBD2; size: .; V: TRBV4-1; J: TRBJ2-1
DNA: TGCGCCAGCAGCTTGGAAGGGGCCCCTGCAAAGAAGACCCAGTACTTC; CDR3: CASSLEGAPAKKTQYF; D: .; size: .; V: TRBV5-1; J: TRBJ2-5
DNA: TGTGCCAGCAGTCTAGAAGGGGGCGAGCAGTACTTC; CDR3: CASSLEGGEQYF; D: .; size: .; V: TRBV6-6; J: TRBJ2-7
DNA: TGTGCCAGCAGTGTCAGGGAAACCCTAGCCAAAAACATTCAGTACTTC; CDR3: CASSVRETLAKNIQYF; D: .; size: .; V: TRBV2; J: TRBJ2-4
DNA: TGTGCCAGCAGCCTACTGCTGGACTCTTGGGGTAATGAGCAGTTCTTC; CDR3: CASSLLLDSWGNEQFF; D: .; size: .; V: TRBV4-2; J: TRBJ2-1
DNA: TGTGCCAGTAGTATGGTGGCAGGGGCCTACGAGCAGTACTTC; CDR3: CASSMVAGAYEQYF; D: .; size: .; V: TRBV19; J: TRBJ2-7
DNA: TGTGCCAGCACCCAAGGGGGCGCTCCTGGGGCCAACGTCCTGACTTTC; CDR3: CASTQGGAPGANVLTF; D: TRBD1; size: .; V: TRBV25-1; J: TRBJ2-6
DNA: TGCGCCAGCAGCCAAGGAGGGTATAATGAAAAACTGTTTTTT; CDR3: CASSQGGYNEKLFF; D: .; size: .; V: TRBV4-1; J: TRBJ1-4
DNA: TGTGCCAGTAAATTCAGGCGGGATTCAAACTATGGCTACACCTTC; CDR3: CASKFRRDSNYGYTF; D: .; size: .; V: TRBV19; J: TRBJ1-2
DNA: TGTGCCAGCAGCAAAGGAGACAGGGGGATTGACGATGAGCAGTTCTTC; CDR3: CASSKGDRGIDDEQFF; D: TRBD1; size: .; V: TRBV5-8; J: TRBJ2-1
DNA: TGTGCCTGGAGTGCATCCTATGGCTACACCTTC; CDR3: CAWSASYGYTF; D: .; size: .; V: TRBV30; J: TRBJ1-2
DNA: TGTGCCAGCAGCTTAACCTTTAGGAGGGACAGGTATCAGCCCCAGCATTTT; CDR3: CASSLTFRRDRYQPQHF; D: TRBD1; size: .; V: TRBV7-8; J: TRBJ1-5
DNA: TGCGCCAGCAGTCTTAGCGGGCAAGCCTACGAGCAGTACTTC; CDR3: CASSLSGQAYEQYF; D: TRBD2; size: .; V: TRBV10-1; J: TRBJ2-7
DNA: TGTGCCAGCAGTGAATTTTATAACGAGCAGTACTTC; CDR3: CASSEFYNEQYF; D: .; size: .; V: TRBV2; J: TRBJ2-7
DNA: TGTGCCACCAGCAGAGTAGGGGCTGGAAACACCATATATTTT; CDR3: CATSRVGAGNTIYF; D: .; size: .; V: TRBV15; J: TRBJ1-3
DNA: TGTGCCAGCAGCTTAGGTGCAGTTCAAGAGACCCAGTACTTC; CDR3: CASSLGAVQETQYF; D: .; size: .; V: TRBV11-1; J: TRBJ2-5
DNA: TGTGCCAGCAGCTCTCGGGGGGCTGGTCCTCAAAAACTGTTTTTT; CDR3: CASSSRGAGPQKLFF; D: .; size: .; V: TRBV27; J: TRBJ1-4
DNA: TGTGCCAGCTCACCACGAGGCTTCTCTGGAAACACCATATATTTT; CDR3: CASSPRGFSGNTIYF; D: .; size: .; V: TRBV18; J: TRBJ1-3
DNA: TGTGCCACCCTGCGCGACCCTCCTGGAGGGACTGAAGCTTTCTTT; CDR3: CATLRDPPGGTEAFF; D: .; size: .; V: TRBV6-5; J: TRBJ1-1
DNA: TGTGCCAGCAGCCGAATCGGACAGGGGACTAATGAAAAACTGTTTTTT; CDR3: CASSRIGQGTNEKLFF; D: TRBD1; size: .; V: TRBV7-2; J: TRBJ1-4
DNA: TGTGCCAGCAGCCAAGGCGGTGAAGCTTTCTTT; CDR3: CASSQGGEAFF; D: .; size: few; V: TRBV7-2; J: TRBJ1-1
DNA: TGTGCCAGCAGCGTCTGGGGGACAGTCAATCAGCCCCAGCATTTT; CDR3: CASSVWGTVNQPQHF; D: TRBD1; size: .; V: TRBV9; J: TRBJ1-5
DNA: TGCAGTGCTTTAGATTACACTGAAGCTTTCTTT; CDR3: CSALDYTEAFF; D: .; size: few; V: TRBV20-1; J: TRBJ1-1
DNA: TGCGCCAGCAGCCTAACCTTCAGGGAAAATCAGCCCCAGCATTTT; CDR3: CASSLTFRENQPQHF; D: .; size: .; V: TRBV4-1; J: TRBJ1-5
DNA: TGTGCCATCAGTGAAGGTGGACTAGCGGGCGAACCCGGGGAGCTGTTTTTT; CDR3: CAISEGGLAGEPGELFF; D: TRBD2; size: .; V: TRBV10-3; J: TRBJ2-2
DNA: TGTGCCAGCAGTTTAGGAGGCCAGTCCTCTGGAAACACCATATATTTT; CDR3: CASSLGGQSSGNTIYF; D: .; size: .; V: TRBV28; J: TRBJ1-3
DNA: TGTGCCAGTAGTATGGCGTTAGGGCTAGCGGGAGATAGGAAAAACATTCAGTACTTC; CDR3: CASSMALGLAGDRKNIQYF; D: TRBD2; size: .; V: TRBV19; J: TRBJ2-4
DNA: TGTGCCAGCAGCCCTACCGGGACTAGCACAGATACGCAGTATTTT; CDR3: CASSPTGTSTDTQYF; D: .; size: .; V: TRBV5-4; J: TRBJ2-3
DNA: TGTGCCAGCAGTTTCCACGGACAGGGGACGAACACTGAAGCTTTCTTT; CDR3: CASSFHGQGTNTEAFF; D: TRBD1; size: .; V: TRBV27; J: TRBJ1-1
DNA: TGTGCCAGTAGTGACCGGGGGGCCGGTGAGCAGTTCTTC; CDR3: CASSDRGAGEQFF; D: .; size: .; V: TRBV19; J: TRBJ2-1
DNA: TGTGCCAGCTCAGCTCCGACTAGCGGGAGGGCCTCCACCGGGGAGCTGTTTTTT; CDR3: CASSAPTSGRASTGELFF; D: TRBD2; size: .; V: TRBV18; J: TRBJ2-2
DNA: TGTGCCAGCAGTGTTCAGGGCAAGGGTGACATTCAGTACTTC; CDR3: CASSVQGKGDIQYF; D: .; size: .; V: TRBV2; J: TRBJ2-4
DNA: TGTGCCAGCAGCGTAGAGGGGGGGAAAGAGACCCAGTACTTC; CDR3: CASSVEGGKETQYF; D: .; size: .; V: TRBV9; J: TRBJ2-5
DNA: TGCGCCAGCAGCCCTGGGACAGGGGGGACAGATACGCAGTATTTT; CDR3: CASSPGTGGTDTQYF; D: TRBD1; size: .; V: TRBV10-1; J: TRBJ2-3
DNA: TGTGCCAGTAGTTCGGACAGGAACTCCTACGAGCAGTACTTC; CDR3: CASSSDRNSYEQYF; D: TRBD1; size: .; V: TRBV19; J: TRBJ2-7
DNA: TGTGCCAGCTCACCAGGACAGTTCTCTGGGGCCAACGTCCTGACTTTC; CDR3: CASSPGQFSGANVLTF; D: .; size: .; V: TRBV18; J: TRBJ2-6
DNA: TGTGCCAGTAGTATAGAAAGGGGGGGAACGGTGCTGTTTTTT; CDR3: CASSIERGGTVLFF; D: .; size: .; V: TRBV19; J: TRBJ1-4
DNA: TGTGCCAGCGGTAGCGGGGGGTACCAAGAGACCCAGTACTTC; CDR3: CASGSGGYQETQYF; D: TRBD2; size: .; V: TRBV5-4; J: TRBJ2-5
DNA: TGTGCCAGCAGCTTAATCACAGGCGAAGCTTTCTTT; CDR3: CASSLITGEAFF; D: .; size: .; V: TRBV5-8; J: TRBJ1-1
DNA: TGTGCCATCAGTGAGACGAAGGGGTCCCTCCACTTT; CDR3: CAISETKGSLHF; D: .; size: .; V: TRBV10-3; J: TRBJ1-6
DNA: TGTGCCAGCAGCTTAAATAGGGGGCAAGAGACCCAGTACTTC; CDR3: CASSLNRGQETQYF; D: .; size: .; V: TRBV11-1; J: TRBJ2-5
DNA: TGTGCCACTAGATGGGGGCGCGGAGAAAAACTGTTTTTT; CDR3: CATRWGRGEKLFF; D: .; size: .; V: TRBV28; J: TRBJ1-4
DNA: TGTGCCAGCAGCTTTCAGGGAAACCTGAACACTGAAGCTTTCTTT; CDR3: CASSFQGNLNTEAFF; D: .; size: .; V: TRBV5-8; J: TRBJ1-1
DNA: TGTGCCAGTAGCTCGACTGGGACTAGCACAGATACGCAGTATTTT; CDR3: CASSSTGTSTDTQYF; D: .; size: .; V: TRBV19; J: TRBJ2-3